The 20 T cell receptor beta chains in this list originate from one sample, sequenced in a study of OX40 agonist ivuxolimab in advanced cancers. The method was immunoSEQ multiplex PCR; TCRdb's version includes in-frame clones alone and lacks a portion of them. The repertoire holds around 29,000 clones, 85% seen once, with about 50% in the top ten. The specimen was CD4+ or CD8+ T cells sorted from blood, collected in a trial of the OX40 agonist ivuxolimab. All receptors come from an adult with an advanced solid tumor such as melanoma, head and neck, liver or kidney cancer.

The V call is TRBV2, the J call TRBJ1-5; D remains ambiguous. CDR3 size: 13 residues. Trimming took 1 base from V and 4 from J, leaving 5 bases between them. The V gene's germline CDR1 is SNHLY and CDR2 FYNNEI. The CDR3 reads CASSEGGNQPQHF. For the CDR3, the DNA is TGTGCCAGCAGTGAAGGGGGAAATCAGCCCCAGCATTTT.

As regards this clone: In the same sample, other DNA sequences code for this CDR3. The chain is built from TRBV9 and TRBJ1-1, with D unclear. CDR3 length equals 13 residues. Per the germline V gene, CDR1 is SGDLS and CDR2 is YYNGEE. V lost 0 bases to trimming and J lost 0 bases, with 3 bases between them. In DNA, the CDR3 is TGTGCCAGCAGCGTAGGAATGAACACTGAAGCTTTCTTT. Encoded protein: CASSVGMNTEAFF.

The chain carries TRBV9 and TRBJ2-1; 7 bases line up with TRBD1. Germline V gene lookup returns CDR1 SGDLS and CDR2 YYNGEE. This CDR3 contains 15 residues. After removal of 1 base from V and 5 bases from J, the junction contained 6 bases not matched to a gene. The CDR3 sequence: CASSVSGQPNNEQFF. The CDR3 DNA follows: TGTGCCAGCAGCGTATCGGGACAGCCTAACAATGAGCAGTTCTTC. Together with reference TRBV9 and TRBJ2-1, the CDR3 gives the full variable domain: DSGVTQTPKHLITATGQRVTLRCSPRSGDLSVYWYQQSLDQGLQFLIQYYNGEERAKGNILERFSAQQFPDLHSELNLSSLELGDSALYFCASSVSGQPNNEQFFGPGTRLTVL.

CDR3 protein: CASSFATGDEKLFF. The CDR3, as DNA: TGTGCCAGCAGCTTTGCCACAGGGGATGAAAAACTGTTTTTT. The chain joins TRBV5-4 to TRBJ1-4, with TRBD1 identical over 7 bases. This CDR3 region has 14 residues. Germline V CDR1 and CDR2: SGHNT, YYREEE (reference sequence). V lost 2 bases and J lost 6; bases outside the gene matches: 4.

The table lists this clone with a few counts. V is TRBV28 and J is TRBJ2-7, with 7 bases aligning to TRBD1. This CDR3 has 18 residues. CDR1 is MDHEN and CDR2 is SYDVKM in the germline V gene. V lost 5 bases to trimming and J lost 0 bases; unmatched junction nucleotides: 16. CDR3 amino acids: CASSPLGFGQVSSYEQYF. The CDR3 coding sequence is TGTGCCAGCAGTCCACTGGGTTTCGGACAGGTTAGCTCCTACGAGCAGTACTTC.

The rearrangement joins TRBV6-5 to TRBJ1-4, with 7 bases lining up with TRBD1. The germline CDR1 and CDR2 sequences are MNHEY and SVGAGI. The CDR3 consists of 16 residues. V gave up 2 bases and J gave up 0 bases; unmatched junction bases: 3. The CDR3 is CASSYIQGATNEKLFF. The CDR3, as DNA: TGTGCCAGCAGTTACATTCAGGGGGCAACTAATGAAAAACTGTTTTTT.

The rearrangement uses TRBV4-1 and TRBJ2-1; no clear D. Germline CDR1 and CDR2: MGHRA and YSYEKL. V lost 4 bases to trimming and J lost 10 bases, with 23 bases between them. The CDR3 covers 16 residues. The CDR3 loop is CASSLLGNPLFVEQFF. CDR3 in DNA: TGCGCCAGCAGCCTATTAGGGAATCCCCTTTTTGTGGAGCAGTTCTTC.

The genes are TRBV6-1 and TRBJ2-7; 9 nucleotides align to TRBD1. V gave up 1 base and J gave up 5 bases; unmatched junction bases: 0. The CDR3 contains 13 residues. In germline, CDR1 is MNHNS, CDR2 SASEGT. The CDR3 DNA is TGTGCCAGCAGTGAAGGGACAGGGGACGAGCAGTACTTC. Translating it yields CASSEGTGDEQYF.

This clone was counted a few times. V usage is TRBV6-1 and J usage is TRBJ2-5; D assignment may be TRBD1 or TRBD2 (6 bases each). The V and J ends lost 0 bases and 2 bases respectively, with 7 bases between them. The germline CDR1 and CDR2 sequences are MNHNS and SASEGT. The length of the CDR3 is 14 residues. This CDR3 is CASSEAGGQETQYF. DNA for the CDR3: TGTGCCAGCAGTGAAGCAGGGGGGCAAGAGACCCAGTACTTC.

The V call is TRBV4-1, the J call TRBJ2-1; a possible D gene is TRBD1 (6 bases). Trimming left V 2 bases short and J 7 bases short, with 9 bases between. The CDR3 consists of 13 residues. The V gene's germline CDR1 is MGHRA and CDR2 YSYEKL. In nucleotides, the CDR3 is TGCGCCAGCAGCCAAACAGGGTTAAATGAGCAGTTCTTC. Translation: CASSQTGLNEQFF.

The chain couples TRBV7-9 to TRBJ1-5, with unresolved D. The ends were cut back, 3 bases at V and 6 bases at J, with 6 bases in the middle. CDR3 length equals 12 residues. Germline loops: CDR1 SEHNR, CDR2 FQNEAQ (reference sequence). CDR3 sequence: CASSFSGQPQHF. Written as DNA, the CDR3 is TGTGCCAGCAGCTTTAGTGGTCAGCCCCAGCATTTT. Full variable domain (rest looked up from reference TRBV7-9 and TRBJ1-5): DTGVSQNPRHKITKRGQNVTFRCDPISEHNRLYWYRQTLGQGPEFLTYFQNEAQLEKSRLLSDRFSAERPKGSFSTLEIQRTEQGDSAMYLCASSFSGQPQHFGDGTRLSIL.

The chain has TRBV11-2 and TRBJ2-7; 8 bases match TRBD1. Germline values: CDR1 SGHAT, CDR2 FQNNGV. V was clipped by 4 bases and J by 2 bases; unmatched bases: 1. The CDR3 is 13 residues long. CDR3 DNA sequence: TGTGCCAGCAGCTGGACAGGGACCTACGAGCAGTACTTC. Translating it yields CASSWTGTYEQYF. The whole variable domain, remainder taken from reference TRBV11-2 and TRBJ2-7, is EAGVAQSPRYKIIEKRQSVAFWCNPISGHATLYWYQQILGQGPKLLIQFQNNGVVDDSQLPKDRFSAERLKGVDSTLKIQPAKLEDSAVYLCASSWTGTYEQYFGPGTRLTVT.

The V call is TRBV6-6, the J call TRBJ2-5; D is uncertain. The ends were cut back, 6 bases at V and 2 bases at J, with 13 bases in the middle. CDR3 length: 14 amino acids. In germline, CDR1 is MNHNY, CDR2 SVGAGI (reference sequence). The DNA of the CDR3 is TGTGCCAGCAGAAACAACTACCTACAAGAGACCCAGTACTTC. Encoded protein: CASRNNYLQETQYF.

This chain connects TRBV2 to TRBJ2-1; 10 nucleotides align to TRBD1. The CDR3 is 16 residues long. Germline CDR1 and CDR2: SNHLY and FYNNEI. Trimming removed 8 bases from V and 7 bases from J; junction bases left unmatched: 14. CDR3 DNA sequence: TGTGCCAGCCTGGGAGGACAGGGGGTAGCCCGGAATGAGCAGTTCTTC. It yields the protein CASLGGQGVARNEQFF.

The chain uses TRBV4-1 and TRBJ1-2, with D unclear. There are 13 residues in the CDR3. V was shortened by 4 bases and J by 6 bases, with 12 bases between the two germline ends. Germline V gene sequence: CDR1 MGHRA, CDR2 YSYEKL. CDR3 protein: CASSLGPGNGYTF. Written as DNA, the CDR3 is TGCGCCAGCAGCCTGGGTCCGGGGAATGGCTACACCTTC.

In its sample, this clone was seen a few times. This rearrangement joins TRBV28 to TRBJ1-5; D gene unclear. V lost 7 bases and J 3 bases, leaving 19 bases between the germline ends. Germline CDR1 is MDHEN and CDR2 is SYDVKM. This CDR3 spans 16 amino acids. CDR3 nucleotide sequence: TGTGCCAGCACCAGAACCTTGGGGTCCCTCAATCAGCCCCAGCATTTT. It is translated as CASTRTLGSLNQPQHF. The full variable domain, with the rest looked up from reference TRBV28 and TRBJ1-5, is DVKVTQSSRYLVKRTGEKVFLECVQDMDHENMFWYRQDPGLGLRLIYFSYDVKMKEKGDIPEGYSVSREKKERFSLILESASTNQTSMYLCASTRTLGSLNQPQHFGDGTRLSIL.

The V gene is TRBV27, the J gene TRBJ2-7; 11 bases map to TRBD2. The V gene end was trimmed by 5 bases and the J gene end by 4 bases; junction bases not matched to a gene: 13. The CDR3 is 17 residues long. The V gene's germline CDR1 is MNHEY and CDR2 SMNVEV (reference sequence). The CDR3 here is CASSPLAGGAEAYEQYF. The DNA of the CDR3 is TGTGCCAGCAGTCCCCTAGCGGGGGGCGCCGAGGCTTACGAGCAGTACTTC.

This clone was recorded a few times. The chain combines TRBV29-1 with TRBJ2-1, with 13 bases identical to TRBD2. The CDR3 is 13 residues long. Germline V CDR1 and CDR2: SQVTM, ANQGSEA. Trimming removed 8 bases from V and 7 bases from J; junction bases left unmatched: 5. CDR3 bases: TGCAGCTCCGGACTAGCGGGGGCGAATGAGCAGTTCTTC. Translated, it gives CSSGLAGANEQFF.

This chain connects TRBV7-2 to TRBJ2-1; D might be TRBD1 or TRBD2, each matching 6 bases. Germline assignment: CDR1 SGHTA and CDR2 FQGNSA. V lost 0 bases, J lost 7 bases, and 16 bases lay in between. The CDR3 has 16 residues. In DNA form, the CDR3 reads TGTGCCAGCAGCTTAGCTAAGGGGGGCCTGGGGAATGAGCAGTTCTTC. Amino acid sequence: CASSLAKGGLGNEQFF.

This chain joins TRBV9 and TRBJ2-5; TRBD1 is a possible D gene (6 bases). This CDR3 is 16 amino acids long. Germline lookup yields CDR1 SGDLS and CDR2 YYNGEE. Trimming shortened V by 3 bases and J by 7 bases, and 22 bases separated the two germline ends. CDR3 DNA sequence: TGTGCCAGCAGCGGGGCCGGGACACACATCCTGGGGACCCAGTACTTC. This gives the protein CASSGAGTHILGTQYF.